This entry lists 16 T cell receptor beta chains sequenced from one sample in a study of response to subunit inactivated influenza vaccine. TCRdb passed the RT-PCR reads through MiXCR, listing each CDR3 protein once. The data show some 480,000 distinct CDR3 sequences, with about a tenth seen just once and approximately 12% held by the top ten. Here the sequenced sample was PBMCs from blood, taken about 6 weeks after vaccination. These receptors originate from a middle-aged man who received an inactivated influenza vaccine.

Only a few counts were recorded for this clonotype. This chain links TRBV20-1 with TRBJ2-3; 12 bases line up with TRBD2. With 5 bases clipped from V and 0 bases from J, the junction kept 3 bases outside the gene matches. From germline, CDR1 is DFQATT and CDR2 SNEGSKA (reference sequence). The CDR3 totals 15 residues. The chain's CDR3 is CSAWTSGASTDTQYF. CDR3 bases: TGCAGTGCTTGGACTAGCGGGGCTAGCACAGATACGCAGTATTTT.

This clonotype has just a few counts. The chain combines TRBV30 with TRBJ1-2, with unresolved D. The CDR3 covers 14 residues. Germline CDR1 is GTSNPN and CDR2 is SVGIG (reference sequence). V lost 7 bases to trimming and J lost 0 bases, with 15 bases between them. The CDR3 sequence is CASYSASANYGYTF. The CDR3 DNA sequence: TGTGCCTCGTATTCGGCATCAGCTAACTATGGCTACACCTTC. Drawing the rest from reference TRBV30 and TRBJ1-2, the complete variable domain is SQTIHQWPATLVQPVGSPLSLECTVEGTSNPNLYWYRQAAGRGLQLLFYSVGIGQISSEVPQNLSASRPQDRQFILSSKKLLLSDSGFYLCASYSASANYGYTFGSGTRLTVV.

Only a few counts were recorded for this clonotype. The chain carries TRBV12-3 or TRBV12-4 and TRBJ2-3; 8 nucleotides line up with TRBD2. The CDR3 loop spans 16 amino acids. V was clipped by 3 bases and J by 4 bases; unmatched bases: 9. The CDR3 DNA follows: TGTGCCAGCAGTTTCTTTTCGGGACTAGAGGCAGATACGCAGTATTTT. Its translation is CASSFFSGLEADTQYF.

This clonotype was seen at least ten times. The chain links TRBV3-1 to TRBJ2-5; D not certain. The germline V gene encodes CDR1 LGHDT and CDR2 YNNKEL (reference sequence). CDR3 length: 14 residues. V lost 1 base and J 5 bases, leaving 11 bases between the germline ends. CDR3 sequence: CASSQGSLWETQYF. The CDR3 bases are TGTGCCAGCAGCCAAGGCAGCCTTTGGGAGACCCAGTACTTC.

This chain uses TRBV24-1 with TRBJ2-3; D tentatively fits TRBD1 or TRBD2 (6 bases each). Germline loops: CDR1 KGHDR, CDR2 SFDVKD. Trimming shortened V by 1 base and J by 0 bases, and 10 bases separated the two germline ends. This CDR3 contains 16 residues. CDR3 region: CATSDFRGTSTDTQYF. DNA of the CDR3: TGTGCCACCAGTGATTTTAGGGGGACTAGCACAGATACGCAGTATTTT.

Here the CDR3 reads CASSQGIQGQPQHF. CDR3 nucleotides: TGTGCCAGCAGCCAAGGGATTCAGGGTCAGCCCCAGCATTTT. The rearrangement links TRBV4-2 to TRBJ1-5; tentatively, D is TRBD1 (5 bases). Trimming stripped 1 base from V and 6 bases from J, with 10 bases between. This CDR3 comprises 14 residues. Germline loops: CDR1 LGHNA, CDR2 YNFKEQ.

In this sample, this clonotype turned up many times. The chain links TRBV7-2 to TRBJ2-7; maybe TRBD2 (5 bases). The germline V gene has CDR1 SGHTA and CDR2 FQGNSA. The length of the CDR3 is 14 residues. V was clipped by 7 bases and J by 5 bases, with 18 bases between them. The CDR3 region has the DNA TGTGCCAGCAAACTACTAGAGGGAGTTCACGAGCAGTACTTC. Translation: CASKLLEGVHEQYF.

This clonotype was detected many times. The genes are TRBV29-1 and TRBJ2-5, with D possibly TRBD1 on 6 matching bases. The CDR3 covers 13 residues. CDR1 and CDR2 (germline): SQVTM, ANQGSEA. V lost 4 bases to trimming and J lost 1 base, with 10 bases between them. The CDR3 nucleotides read TGCAGCGTTGTGTGGGGGCCCCAAGAGACCCAGTACTTC. Protein: CSVVWGPQETQYF.

This clonotype was observed at least ten times. The chain carries TRBV29-1 and TRBJ2-7, with TRBD1 matching 10 bases. The CDR3 has 14 amino acids. Germline V gene sequence: CDR1 SQVTM, CDR2 ANQGSEA. Germline trimming cut 6 bases from V and 7 bases from J; bases unmatched to any gene: 12. As DNA, the CDR3 is TGCAGCGTGTGGGACAGGGGTCCCTTGGAGGAGCAGTACTTC. It is translated as CSVWDRGPLEEQYF.

This clonotype was found a few times. This chain joins TRBV7-9 and TRBJ2-7, with a possible D match to TRBD1 (6 bases). CDR3 length: 15 amino acids. V was cut by 5 bases and J by 5 bases, with 19 bases left in between. Germline CDR1 SEHNR, CDR2 FQNEAQ (reference sequence). The CDR3 loop is CASSKPGHLRDEQYF. In DNA, the CDR3 is TGTGCCAGCAGCAAGCCGGGACACCTGAGAGACGAGCAGTACTTC.

This chain joins TRBV27 and TRBJ1-5; TRBD1 aligns across 11 bases. Per germline, CDR1 MNHEY and CDR2 SMNVEV (reference sequence). The length of the CDR3 is 20 residues. Trimming took 7 bases from V and 2 from J; bases not matched to a gene: 19. CDR3 residues: CASKMESTRTGGFGNQPQHF. In DNA form, the CDR3 reads TGTGCCAGCAAGATGGAGTCAACTCGGACAGGGGGCTTCGGCAATCAGCCCCAGCATTTT.

The V gene is TRBV6-1, the J gene TRBJ1-6, with D unresolved. The CDR3 contains 15 residues. Trimming stripped 10 bases from V and 0 bases from J, with 13 bases between. The germline gives CDR1 MNHNS, CDR2 SASEGT. The CDR3, as DNA: TGTGCCACCCGAGGCAGTTTCTCCTATAATTCACCCCTCCACTTT. This sequence encodes CATRGSFSYNSPLHF.

For this clonotype: A single base separates this from a much larger clone, so it may be a read error. The rearrangement joins TRBV7-9 to TRBJ2-3, with 11 bases that match TRBD1. The CDR3 is made up of 14 amino acids. V trimming: 5 bases; J trimming: 4 bases; junction bases outside the gene matches: 2. Per germline, CDR1 SEHNR and CDR2 FQNEAQ (reference sequence). The CDR3, as DNA: TGTGCCAGCAGCCGGACAGGGGGCTCAGATACGCAGTATTTT. Translated, it gives CASSRTGGSDTQYF. The variable domain in full, with the rest retrieved from reference TRBV7-9 and TRBJ2-3, is DTGVSQNPRHKITKRGQNVTFRCDPISEHNRLYWYRQTLGQGPEFLTYFQNEAQLEKSRLLSDRFSAERPKGSFSTLEIQRTEQGDSAMYLCASSRTGGSDTQYFGPGTRLTVL.

This clonotype was seen a handful of times. This chain joins TRBV2 and TRBJ2-5; D perhaps matches TRBD2 (6 bases). CDR1 and CDR2 (germline): SNHLY, FYNNEI. CDR3 length: 16 residues. The V and J ends lost 4 bases and 2 bases respectively, with 17 bases between them. CDR3 sequence (DNA): TGTGCCAGCAGTGGGGGCGGGGTGAGGGCGCAAGAGACCCAGTACTTC. Encoded protein: CASSGGGVRAQETQYF.

The table lists this clonotype with a few counts. The chain uses TRBV6-1 and TRBJ1-4; no definite D call. Looked up from germline, CDR1 is MNHNS and CDR2 is SASEGT. The V end was cut by 8 bases, the J end by 6 bases, with 13 bases between. The CDR3 has 13 residues. The CDR3 region is CASRKGSDEKLFF. CDR3 nucleotide sequence: TGTGCCAGCCGTAAGGGCTCGGATGAAAAACTGTTTTTT.

The genes are TRBV3-1 and TRBJ2-7; D not certain. Germline V gives CDR1 LGHDT, CDR2 YNNKEL (reference sequence). This CDR3 comprises 14 residues. The V gene lost 2 bases and the J gene lost 6 bases, with 14 bases spanning the gap. The chain's CDR3 is CASSQWGSNLEQYF. The CDR3 bases are TGTGCCAGCAGCCAATGGGGTTCTAACCTCGAGCAGTACTTC.